The 15 T cell receptor beta chains below all came from one sample that was sequenced in a study of neurological immune-mediated disorders. TCRdb called the 5' RACE reads again in MiXCR, with one record for every CDR3 protein. The sample includes tens of thousands of distinct CDR3 sequences, roughly 10% seen only once; the top ten take approximately 9.7%. Time point of the sample: longitudinal time-point 1 (baseline). The specimen sequenced was PBMCs. The receptors here all came from a man between 25 and 39 years old in good health.

This clonotype was recorded many times. The chain couples TRBV20-1 to TRBJ1-3, with D uncertain. Trimming stripped 4 bases from V and 0 bases from J, with 13 bases between. Looked up from germline, CDR1 is DFQATT and CDR2 is SNEGSKA (reference sequence). The CDR3 is made up of 15 amino acids. For the CDR3, the DNA is TGCAGTGCTATGAAAAGGGTACACTCTGGAAACACCATATATTTT. Its translation: CSAMKRVHSGNTIYF.

In its sample, this clonotype was seen many times. V gene TRBV29-1 combines with J gene TRBJ2-5; perhaps TRBD2 as D (5 bases). CDR3 length: 13 amino acids. Germline CDR1 is SQVTM and CDR2 is ANQGSEA. Trimming cost V 4 bases and J 3 bases, with 12 bases left between them. The chain's CDR3 is CSVGRGWEETQYF. CDR3 nucleotide sequence: TGCAGCGTTGGACGAGGGTGGGAAGAGACCCAGTACTTC.

There are many counts of this clonotype. The chain couples TRBV5-1 to TRBJ2-7; maybe TRBD2 (6 bases). V was cut by 3 bases and J by 5 bases, with 18 bases left in between. Germline V lookup: CDR1 SGHRS, CDR2 YFSETQ. There are 15 residues in the CDR3. The CDR3 sequence is CASSWRAGTGDEQYF. The CDR3 DNA reads as TGCGCCAGCAGCTGGAGGGCCGGGACGGGGGACGAGCAGTACTTC.

This clonotype was seen at least ten times. The V and J genes are TRBV7-9 and TRBJ1-5; D gene uncertain. Germline values: CDR1 SEHNR, CDR2 FQNEAQ (reference sequence). V lost 6 bases and J lost 2, with 5 bases in between. The CDR3 consists of 12 residues. Here the CDR3 reads CASRMGNQPQHF. The DNA for the CDR3 is TGTGCCAGCAGGATGGGCAATCAGCCCCAGCATTTT. The full variable domain, rest sourced from reference TRBV7-9 and TRBJ1-5, is DTGVSQNPRHKITKRGQNVTFRCDPISEHNRLYWYRQTLGQGPEFLTYFQNEAQLEKSRLLSDRFSAERPKGSFSTLEIQRTEQGDSAMYLCASRMGNQPQHFGDGTRLSIL.

This clonotype was seen repeatedly, ten times or more. V gene TRBV29-1 combines with J gene TRBJ2-7; maybe TRBD1 (6 bases). Germline CDR1 reads SQVTM; CDR2 reads ANQGSEA. The CDR3 sequence is 15 residues long. Trimming left V 7 bases short and J 0 bases short, with 19 bases between. This CDR3 is CSAKGSGQTSYEQYF. CDR3 in DNA: TGCAGCGCAAAGGGGTCCGGACAGACCTCCTACGAGCAGTACTTC.

This clonotype was recorded at least ten times. The V call is TRBV10-3, the J call TRBJ1-2, with a possible D match to TRBD1 (5 bases). The CDR3 length is 13 residues. CDR1 and CDR2 (germline): ENHRY, SYGVKD. Trimming stripped 6 bases from V and 5 bases from J, with 13 bases between. CDR3 sequence: CAIRGGARYGYTF. CDR3 nucleotides: TGTGCCATCAGGGGTGGGGCGCGGTATGGCTACACCTTC.

V and J are TRBV27 and TRBJ1-2; tentatively, D is TRBD1 (6 bases). Deletions cut 4 bases from V and 3 bases from J, with 15 bases between. CDR3 length: 15 amino acids. Germline assignment: CDR1 MNHEY and CDR2 SMNVEV (reference sequence). The CDR3 region has the DNA TGTGCCAGCAGTTCGATGGGGTCAGGGGACTATGGCTACACCTTC. Its translation is CASSSMGSGDYGYTF.

This clonotype showed up many times. The V gene is TRBV7-9, the J gene TRBJ2-7; D is perhaps TRBD1 (7 bases). CDR3 length: 16 residues. Between the trimmed V and J ends, which lost 5 bases and 4 bases, there was a span of 21 bases. Per the germline V gene, CDR1 is SEHNR and CDR2 is FQNEAQ (reference sequence). The CDR3 nucleotides are TGTGCCAGCAGCCTGTTCGGCGGGGACAGAAATTACGAGCAGTACTTC. This encodes CASSLFGGDRNYEQYF.

This clonotype was detected many times. This chain joins TRBV7-8 and TRBJ1-2; D ambiguous. Germline CDR1 reads SGHVS; CDR2 reads FQNEAQ. The CDR3 extends over 16 amino acids. Trimming stripped 1 base from V and 3 bases from J, with 15 bases between. Here the CDR3 reads CASSLELRGAYYGYTF. The CDR3 coding sequence is TGTGCCAGCAGCTTAGAATTACGGGGAGCTTACTATGGCTACACCTTC.

With regard to this clonotype: At one boundary the junction diverges from the germline segment, which might be a read error. V and J are TRBV28 and TRBJ2-3; 8 nucleotides agree with TRBD1. CDR3 length: 16 amino acids. Germline V CDR1 and CDR2: MDHEN, SYDVKM. CDR3 loop: CVSSPGTGLLTDTQYF. The CDR3 bases are TGTGTCAGCAGTCCAGGGACAGGTCTCCTCACAGATACGCAGTATTTT.

This clonotype was found many times. CDR3 sequence (DNA): TGTGCCAGCCGACCCGGGACAGGGGGCTTTGAGCAGTTCTTC. This gives the protein CASRPGTGGFEQFF. V and J are TRBV28 and TRBJ2-1; 12 bases map to TRBD1. The V gene's germline CDR1 is MDHEN and CDR2 SYDVKM. This CDR3 is built from 14 residues. The ends lost 8 bases at V and 9 bases at J; junction bases unmatched: 8. Using reference TRBV28 and TRBJ2-1 for the parts outside the CDR3, the full variable domain is DVKVTQSSRYLVKRTGEKVFLECVQDMDHENMFWYRQDPGLGLRLIYFSYDVKMKEKGDIPEGYSVSREKKERFSLILESASTNQTSMYLCASRPGTGGFEQFFGPGTRLTVL.

This clonotype showed up many times. The chain carries TRBV28 and TRBJ2-2; TRBD1 matches at 7 bases. This CDR3 has 15 residues. The germline V gene has CDR1 MDHEN and CDR2 SYDVKM. V shed 5 bases and J 6 bases; nucleotides not matched to a gene: 9. CDR3 region: CASSVLGQAPGELFF. CDR3 bases: TGTGCCAGCAGTGTACTCGGACAGGCCCCCGGGGAGCTGTTTTTT. Using reference TRBV28 and TRBJ2-2 for the parts outside the CDR3, the full variable domain is DVKVTQSSRYLVKRTGEKVFLECVQDMDHENMFWYRQDPGLGLRLIYFSYDVKMKEKGDIPEGYSVSREKKERFSLILESASTNQTSMYLCASSVLGQAPGELFFGEGSRLTVL.

This clonotype appeared many times. The gene calls are TRBV5-1 and TRBJ2-7; perhaps TRBD2 as D (6 bases). Trimming shortened V by 5 bases and J by 6 bases, and 18 bases separated the two germline ends. Germline V gene sequence: CDR1 SGHRS, CDR2 YFSETQ. CDR3 length: 14 amino acids. The CDR3 DNA follows: TGCGCCAGCAGTAGAGAATTGGACTACCCCGAGCAGTACTTC. It yields the protein CASSRELDYPEQYF.

In this sample, this clonotype is medium-sized. The DNA for the CDR3 is TGTGCCAGCAGTTCGCACGCAGCAGTCTCCTACAATGAGCAGTTCTTC. Its translation is CASSSHAAVSYNEQFF. The V gene is TRBV27, the J gene TRBJ2-1; no firm D call. The CDR3 consists of 16 residues. Per the germline V gene, CDR1 is MNHEY and CDR2 is SMNVEV (reference sequence). V lost 4 bases, J lost 0 bases, and 13 bases lay in between.

There are many counts of this clonotype. The gene calls are TRBV5-6 and TRBJ2-3, with 11 bases identical to TRBD2. Trimming took 0 bases from V and 0 from J; bases not matched to a gene: 6. The length of the CDR3 is 18 residues. Germline V gene lookup returns CDR1 SGHDT and CDR2 YYEEEE. The CDR3 DNA reads as TGTGCCAGCAGCTTGGGGCCTAGCGGGAGGCTGAGCACAGATACGCAGTATTTT. This codes for CASSLGPSGRLSTDTQYF.